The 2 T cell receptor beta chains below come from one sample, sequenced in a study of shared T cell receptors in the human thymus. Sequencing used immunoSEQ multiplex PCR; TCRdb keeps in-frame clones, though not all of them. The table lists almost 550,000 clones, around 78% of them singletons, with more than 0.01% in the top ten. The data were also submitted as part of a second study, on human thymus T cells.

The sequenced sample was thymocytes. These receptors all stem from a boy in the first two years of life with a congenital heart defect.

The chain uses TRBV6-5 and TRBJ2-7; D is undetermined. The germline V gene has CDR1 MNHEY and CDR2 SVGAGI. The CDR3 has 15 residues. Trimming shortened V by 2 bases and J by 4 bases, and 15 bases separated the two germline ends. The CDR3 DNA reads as TGTGCCAGCAGTTACAAGGCCAGGTACCCTTACGAGCAGTACTTC. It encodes CASSYKARYPYEQYF.

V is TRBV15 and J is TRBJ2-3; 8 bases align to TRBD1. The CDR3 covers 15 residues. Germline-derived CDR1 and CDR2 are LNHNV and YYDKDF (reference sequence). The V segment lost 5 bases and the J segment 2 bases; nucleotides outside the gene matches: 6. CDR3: CATSGGQGITDTQYF. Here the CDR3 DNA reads TGTGCCACCAGCGGAGGACAGGGCATCACAGATACGCAGTATTTT.